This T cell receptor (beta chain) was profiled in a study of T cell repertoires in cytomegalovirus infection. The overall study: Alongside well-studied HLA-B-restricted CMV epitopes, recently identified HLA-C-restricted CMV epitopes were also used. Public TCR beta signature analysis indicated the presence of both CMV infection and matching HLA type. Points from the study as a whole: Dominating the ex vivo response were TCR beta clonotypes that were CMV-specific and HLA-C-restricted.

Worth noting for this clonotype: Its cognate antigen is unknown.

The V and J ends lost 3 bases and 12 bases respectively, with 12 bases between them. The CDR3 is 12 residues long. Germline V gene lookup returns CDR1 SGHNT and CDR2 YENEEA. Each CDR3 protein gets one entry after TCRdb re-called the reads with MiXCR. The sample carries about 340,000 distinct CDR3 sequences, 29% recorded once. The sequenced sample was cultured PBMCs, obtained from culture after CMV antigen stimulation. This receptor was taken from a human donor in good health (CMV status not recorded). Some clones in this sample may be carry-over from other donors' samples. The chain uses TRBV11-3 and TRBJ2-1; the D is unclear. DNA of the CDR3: TGTGCCAGCAGCTTCGGACCCGAACGGCAGTTCTTC. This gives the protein CASSFGPERQFF.